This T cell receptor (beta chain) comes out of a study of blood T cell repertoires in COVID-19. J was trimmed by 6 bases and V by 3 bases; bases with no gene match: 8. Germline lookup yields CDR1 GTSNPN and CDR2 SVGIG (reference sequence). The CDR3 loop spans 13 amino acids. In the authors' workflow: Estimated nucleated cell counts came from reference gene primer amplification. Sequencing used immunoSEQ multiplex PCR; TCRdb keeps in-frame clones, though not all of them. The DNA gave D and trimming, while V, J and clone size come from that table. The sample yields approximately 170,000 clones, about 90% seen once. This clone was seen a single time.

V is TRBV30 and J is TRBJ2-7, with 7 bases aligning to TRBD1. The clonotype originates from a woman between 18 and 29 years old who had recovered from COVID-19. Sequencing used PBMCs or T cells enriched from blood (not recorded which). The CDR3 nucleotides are TGTGCCTGGAGGTATACAGGGGAAGGCGAGCAGTACTTC. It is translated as CAWRYTGEGEQYF. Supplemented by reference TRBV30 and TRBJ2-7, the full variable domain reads SQTIHQWPATLVQPVGSPLSLECTVEGTSNPNLYWYRQAAGRGLQLLFYSVGIGQISSEVPQNLSASRPQDRQFILSSKKLLLSDSGFYLCAWRYTGEGEQYFGPGTRLTVT.